This T cell receptor (beta chain) was identified in a study of patients and donors after allogeneic stem cell transplantation. TCRdb reprocessed the RT-PCR reads with MiXCR, giving one entry per CDR3 protein. The data show about 960,000 distinct CDR3 sequences, with more than 15% seen just once and about 6% held by the top ten. This clonotype was obtained from a human donor who was either an allogeneic HSCT recipient or a stem cell or donor lymphocyte infusion donor (not recorded which). It is not recorded whose cells these are; they may come from a transplant donor. Specimen: blood, either unsorted or a sorted T cell fraction (not recorded which).

In DNA, the CDR3 is TGTGCCAGCAGCCCCACAGGGAACGTCTACGAGCAGTACTTC. Its protein product is CASSPTGNVYEQYF. The J gene is TRBJ2-7, the V gene TRBV7-3, with D possibly matching TRBD1 (6 bases). This CDR3 contains 14 residues. Between the trimmed V and J ends, which lost 5 bases and 3 bases, there was a span of 14 bases. Germline-derived CDR1 and CDR2 are SGHTA and FQGTGA.